These 23 T cell receptor beta chains originate from one sample sequenced in a study of blood T cell repertoires in COVID-19. Sequencing was performed with immunoSEQ multiplex PCR; in TCRdb, only in-frame clones are kept and a portion is missing. This table has approximately 90,000 clones, nearly 80% appearing once. Sequenced input: peripheral blood. These receptor sequences come from a man aged 65 to 85 with COVID-19, enrolled during active disease.

This chain joins TRBV28 and TRBJ1-2; 7 bases map to TRBD1. Germline V lookup: CDR1 MDHEN, CDR2 SYDVKM. This CDR3 has 13 residues. V trimming: 6 bases; J trimming: 4 bases; junction bases outside the gene matches: 5. Written as DNA, the CDR3 is TGTGCCAGCAGCCTTGGACAGGTCTATGGCTACACCTTC. Its protein product is CASSLGQVYGYTF.

V usage is TRBV7-2 and J usage is TRBJ1-6, with D tentatively TRBD1 (6 bases). Germline V lookup: CDR1 SGHTA, CDR2 FQGNSA. The CDR3 totals 17 residues. V was trimmed by 5 bases and J by 0 bases, leaving 14 bases between them. The CDR3: CASSLQGTRSYNSPLHF. In nucleotides, the CDR3 is TGTGCCAGCAGCCTTCAGGGGACCCGCTCCTATAATTCACCCCTCCACTTT.

The chain employs TRBV6-5 and TRBJ2-7; D possibly corresponds to TRBD2 (5 bases). V lost 0 bases to trimming and J lost 6 bases, with 15 bases between them. From germline, CDR1 is MNHEY and CDR2 SVGAGI. This CDR3 region has 15 residues. The CDR3: CASSYSRAAWGEQYF. Here the CDR3 DNA reads TGTGCCAGCAGTTACTCGAGGGCCGCCTGGGGCGAGCAGTACTTC.

J is TRBJ2-7 and V is TRBV6-5; 9 nucleotides align to TRBD2. V lost 2 bases and J lost 3; bases outside the gene matches: 8. The CDR3 length is 16 residues. Germline values: CDR1 MNHEY, CDR2 SVGAGI. CDR3 sequence reads: CASSYQSSGTYYEQYF. The CDR3 bases are TGTGCCAGCAGTTACCAATCTAGCGGGACTTACTACGAGCAGTACTTC.

This chain links TRBV6-5 with TRBJ2-3; 9 nucleotides align to TRBD2. The V segment lost 6 bases and the J segment 1 base; nucleotides outside the gene matches: 5. CDR1 MNHEY and CDR2 SVGAGI come from the germline V gene. The CDR3 is 15 amino acids. CDR3 DNA: TGTGCCAGCAGGCTGACTAGCGGACGCACAGATACGCAGTATTTT. Residues: CASRLTSGRTDTQYF.

The chain uses TRBV3-1 (or the pseudogene TRBV3-2) and TRBJ2-2; TRBD2 is a possible D gene (5 bases). Looked up from germline, CDR1 is LGHDT and CDR2 is YNNKEL (reference sequence). This CDR3 is built from 16 residues. V lost 2 bases to trimming and J lost 1 base, with 11 bases between them. DNA for the CDR3: TGTGCCAGCAGCCAACGGCGCGGGCAGAACACCGGGGAGCTGTTTTTT. Translating gives CASSQRRGQNTGELFF.

The gene calls are TRBV6-2 or TRBV6-3 and TRBJ2-7, with a possible D match to TRBD2 (5 bases). Germline CDR1 MNHEY, CDR2 SVGEGT. Between the trimmed V and J ends, which lost 3 bases and 2 bases, there was a span of 11 bases. The CDR3 covers 14 residues. The CDR3 sequence: CASSYGPGTYEQYF. The CDR3 region has the DNA TGTGCCAGCAGTTATGGTCCGGGAACCTACGAGCAGTACTTC.

V and J are TRBV4-3 and TRBJ1-1; D is unclear. V lost 0 bases to trimming and J lost 10 bases, with 24 bases between them. Germline loops: CDR1 LGHNA, CDR2 YSLEER. CDR3 size: 17 residues. CDR3 sequence (DNA): TGCGCCAGCAGCCAAGAGGCAATTCCGGGGTTACCACTTAGAGCTTTCTTT. This sequence encodes CASSQEAIPGLPLRAFF.

J is TRBJ1-1 and V is TRBV29-1; TRBD1 matches 9 bases. After removal of 4 bases from V and 5 bases from J, the junction contained 5 bases not matched to a gene. CDR3 length equals 13 residues. In germline, CDR1 is SQVTM, CDR2 ANQGSEA. This CDR3 is CSVGGQGWTEAFF. The DNA for the CDR3 is TGCAGCGTTGGTGGACAGGGGTGGACTGAAGCTTTCTTT.

The chain combines TRBV6-1 with TRBJ1-5; 7 bases agree with TRBD1. From germline, CDR1 is MNHNS and CDR2 SASEGT. The V segment lost 2 bases and the J segment 7 bases; nucleotides outside the gene matches: 8. The CDR3 extends over 15 amino acids. CDR3 region: CASSELIEGAQPQHF. CDR3 coding DNA: TGTGCCAGCAGTGAACTAATTGAGGGGGCCCAGCCCCAGCATTTT.

The rearrangement links TRBV14 to TRBJ1-1, with D perhaps matching TRBD1 (6 bases). Trimming shortened V by 4 bases and J by 2 bases, and 14 bases separated the two germline ends. Per germline, CDR1 SGHDN and CDR2 FVKESK. The CDR3 is 15 residues long. In DNA form, the CDR3 reads TGTGCCAGCAGCCCCTTTGCGGGGGCCAACACTGAAGCTTTCTTT. It is translated as CASSPFAGANTEAFF.

This chain joins TRBV6-2 or TRBV6-3 and TRBJ2-4; D is ambiguous. CDR1 and CDR2 from the germline V gene are MNHEY and SVGEGT. CDR3 length: 11 amino acids. V dropped 4 bases and J dropped 5 bases, with 3 bases sitting between them. The CDR3, as DNA: TGTGCCAGCAGTTCTGAAAACATTCAGTACTTC. Translation gives CASSSENIQYF.

This chain uses TRBV14 with TRBJ1-1; the D is unclear. CDR3 length: 14 amino acids. Trimming removed 6 bases at V and 2 bases at J, with 13 bases between. Germline V gene data show CDR1 as SGHDN and CDR2 as FVKESK. CDR3 nucleotide sequence: TGTGCCAGCAGTCCCCGGGGAGGTAACACTGAAGCTTTCTTT. It encodes CASSPRGGNTEAFF. The whole variable domain, remainder taken from reference TRBV14 and TRBJ1-1, is EAGVTQFPSHSVIEKGQTVTLRCDPISGHDNLYWYRRVMGKEIKFLLHFVKESKQDESGMPNNRFLAERTGGTYSTLKVQPAELEDSGVYFCASSPRGGNTEAFFGQGTRLTVV.

The chain combines TRBV5-1 with TRBJ1-1, with D unresolved. CDR1 is SGHRS, CDR2 YFSETQ, per germline. The CDR3 totals 12 residues. V shed 4 bases and J shed 7 bases, with 11 bases lying between them. In nucleotides, the CDR3 is TGCGCCAGCAGCCCGGAGGTTGGTGAAGCTTTCTTT. Encoded protein: CASSPEVGEAFF.

V gene TRBV18 combines with J gene TRBJ2-5, with D tentatively TRBD2 (5 bases). CDR1 is KGHSH, CDR2 LQKENI, per germline. The V and J ends lost 3 bases and 1 base respectively, with 6 bases between them. This CDR3 is 13 amino acids long. The CDR3, as DNA: TGTGCCAGCTCACCTGGAGGCCAAGAGACCCAGTACTTC. This encodes CASSPGGQETQYF. The variable domain in full, with the rest retrieved from reference TRBV18 and TRBJ2-5, is NAGVMQNPRHLVRRRGQEARLRCSPMKGHSHVYWYRQLPEEGLKFMVYLQKENIIDESGMPKERFSAEFPKEGPSILRIQQVVRGDSAAYFCASSPGGQETQYFGPGTRLLVL.

This chain connects TRBV5-1 to TRBJ2-3, with TRBD2 as a possible D gene (6 bases). Trimming took off 0 bases at V and 8 bases at J, with 10 bases between the two ends. This CDR3 comprises 13 residues. CDR1 and CDR2 (germline): SGHRS, YFSETQ. The CDR3 DNA sequence: TGCGCCAGCAGCTTGGGGCGGGGACTTACGCAGTATTTT. It yields the protein CASSLGRGLTQYF.

This clone occurred a few times. J is TRBJ1-1 and V is TRBV6-5, with TRBD1 matching over 9 bases. The CDR3 runs 15 residues. V lost 4 bases, J lost 8 bases, and 11 bases stayed unmatched. Germline V gene lookup returns CDR1 MNHEY and CDR2 SVGAGI. The CDR3 protein is CASSSTRTGANEAFF. CDR3 nucleotide sequence: TGTGCCAGCAGTTCCACGAGGACAGGGGCCAACGAAGCTTTCTTT.

V gene TRBV24-1 combines with J gene TRBJ1-5; TRBD1 aligns across 8 bases. Trimming at V came to 1 base and at J to 5 bases, leaving 6 bases not matched to a gene. CDR1 and CDR2 from the germline V gene are KGHDR and SFDVKD. The CDR3 extends over 16 amino acids. The CDR3 spells CATSDLEQGGHQPQHF. The CDR3 DNA sequence: TGTGCCACCAGTGATTTAGAACAGGGGGGGCATCAGCCCCAGCATTTT.

This sequence joins TRBV6-5 and TRBJ2-3; 8 bases are a match to TRBD2. This CDR3 contains 14 residues. Per germline, CDR1 MNHEY and CDR2 SVGAGI. V gave up 2 bases and J gave up 5 bases; unmatched junction bases: 3. The CDR3 region has the DNA TGTGCCAGCAGTTACCGCGCGGGGGGAGATACGCAGTATTTT. It codes for CASSYRAGGDTQYF.

This chain links TRBV6-1 with TRBJ1-1; D possibly corresponds to TRBD1 (5 bases). Trimming stripped 1 base from V and 1 base from J, with 10 bases between. The CDR3 is made up of 15 amino acids. Germline V gene lookup returns CDR1 MNHNS and CDR2 SASEGT. The CDR3 sequence is CASSEDRGPNTEAFF. The CDR3 DNA sequence: TGTGCCAGCAGTGAAGATAGGGGCCCGAACACTGAAGCTTTCTTT.

The chain is built from TRBV27 and TRBJ2-3, with D perhaps TRBD1 (6 bases). Trimming pared 2 bases from V and 1 base from J, leaving 10 bases between. This CDR3 spans 15 amino acids. Germline CDR1 MNHEY, CDR2 SMNVEV (reference sequence). The CDR3 DNA reads TGTGCCAGCAGTTTACGGGCAGGGGGCACAGATACGCAGTATTTT. Its translation is CASSLRAGGTDTQYF.

This chain links TRBV11-3 with TRBJ2-3; D is possibly TRBD2 (5 bases). The germline CDR1 and CDR2 sequences are SGHNT and YENEEA. This CDR3 has 14 amino acids. V lost 3 bases, J lost 5 bases, and 12 bases lay in between. The CDR3 protein is CASSFSGVKDTQYF. The CDR3 DNA follows: TGTGCCAGCAGCTTTTCCGGGGTCAAAGATACGCAGTATTTT.

The chain joins TRBV20-1 to TRBJ2-7; D might be TRBD2 (5 bases). The CDR3 extends over 13 amino acids. Trimming took 3 bases from V and 4 from J, leaving 13 bases between them. CDR1 DFQATT and CDR2 SNEGSKA come from the germline V gene (reference sequence). This CDR3 reads CSASLRVPYEQYF. The CDR3 nucleotides are TGCAGTGCTAGTTTGCGGGTGCCATACGAGCAGTACTTC.